This T cell receptor (beta chain) appears in the sequencing data of a study of cytomegalovirus exposure and HLA in healthy donors (dated by TCRdb to about 2017). Regarding the complete study: An earlier analysis of roughly 570 of the donors reported 276 Gb of sequence data and about 120 million unique TCR beta sequences obtained from around 170 million T cells. The study aimed to test whether cataloging public T cell receptors could reveal signatures of past pathogen exposure. To decide whether each TCR beta V gene segment behaved as functional or pseudogenic, an earlier analysis of some 600 of the donors relied on high-throughput TCR beta sequencing. An early release covering roughly 640 HLA-typed donors comprised about 290 gigabases of sequencing data and around 85 million unique TCR sequences. Both class I and class II loci were covered by HLA typing, at four-digit resolution. Among 398 genotyped donors of the cohort, an average of around 240,000 unique TCR beta nucleotide sequences were sequenced per donor, 15% to 20% of them non-productive. Typing coverage differed by locus: A, B, C, DRB1 and DQB1 were typed in about 620-630 donors, DQA1 in about 560, DPA1 in around 600, and DPB1 in approximately 450. Genome-wide SNP genotypes for about 65% of the 666 donors were used in a later genetic analysis, which treated that subset as a discovery cohort. Among the approximately 400 genotyped donors, about 83% belonged to the genetic ancestry cluster associated with self-reported Caucasian donors. Every repertoire in the discovery cohort had been generated on one and the same sequencing platform. Because of strong linkage in the cohort, roughly five DR-DQ haplotypes were treated as single units for association and clustering. In the later analysis, no new phenotypic data were used to find candidate immune exposures; instead, reliance was placed on TCR beta sequences and their occurrence across donors. To predict cytomegalovirus infection status, the study combined high-throughput TCR immunosequencing, statistical association of individual TCRs with disease status, and machine learning. A later analysis re-analyzed previously published TCR beta repertoires from several hundred donors and added high-resolution HLA genotyping to study TCR occurrence patterns. The study used immunosequencing to profile the T cell repertoires of approximately 630 subjects and linked those repertoires to cytomegalovirus serostatus. In addition to the first cohort of 650 to 800 subjects, a separate validation cohort of 130 or so different subjects was used. Donor age, sex, ethnicity and CMV serostatus were collected together with the repertoire data.

Regarding this clone: The antigen it recognizes is unknown. Base qualities were left out, and no much larger clone turns up one base away.

The cohort was made up of about 670 healthy bone marrow donors. All cohort members were sampled while nominally healthy, although unrecorded immune exposures were likely present. The donor was CMV seronegative and was included in the group of a few hundred seronegative cohort members. A peripheral blood sample was collected from each donor, and TCR beta sequencing was performed on peripheral blood mononuclear cells. The Qiagen DNeasy Blood Extraction Kit was used to extract genomic DNA from the blood cell samples. General conclusions and limits of the study: When HLA alleles, especially DR and DQ, strongly co-occurred, attributing TCR associations to individual alleles was difficult. It was suggested by the authors that the approach could potentially be generalized to other disease states and immunological phenotypes. A further reported finding was that TCR beta sequences accurately predicted the HLA-A and HLA-B alleles for most subjects in the first cohort. Only TCR beta chains were sequenced in this cohort, and the absence of alpha or paired-chain data limited detectable features. According to a later analysis, most CMV-associated TCR beta chains appeared to be HLA-restricted, and the HLA associations seemed to be driven largely by CMV exposure. A later analysis associated about 17,000 TCR beta sequences with specific HLA alleles at a false discovery rate of 0.05. In both the original and validation cohorts, the classifier was reported to diagnose cytomegalovirus status with high specificity and sensitivity. A cluster of highly shared sequence variants was judged likely to represent a technical artifact of the sequencing pipeline. Because HLA typing was unavailable for some donors at each locus, only the typed subset was used in association tests. A few of the identified cytomegalovirus-associated TCR beta chains were confirmed in vitro to be specific for cytomegalovirus antigens. Compared with equally common non-associated chains, HLA-associated TCR beta chains in a later analysis were more clonally expanded and had lower generation probabilities. In an earlier analysis of several hundred of the donors, most TCR beta V segments were observed in productive rearrangements about 87% or about 30% of the time, broadly matching IMGT annotations. In the study, 150 to 200 TCR beta chains were listed as associated with cytomegalovirus. The presence/absence analyses assumed that sequencing depth was roughly uniform across donors, and that assumption may not be true. CMV serostatus was the only immune exposure information available for the cohort. V-gene and J-gene trimming of TCR beta chains was associated with a missense DCLRE1C variant in a later genetic analysis, and the association was replicated in an independent cohort. A later analysis found that TCR association rates varied across HLA loci, with DRB1 alleles showing the most associated TCRs and HLA-C alleles the fewest. In a later analysis, several top co-occurrence clusters were reported to appear linked to parvovirus B19, influenza, CMV and Epstein-Barr virus. Linkage disequilibrium might explain the correlated functional status among segregating V segments, but an unknown experimental factor could not be ruled out. Most TCR sequences were observed very rarely across donors, whereas some public TCRs were present in many individuals. According to a later genetic analysis, donors in an Asian-associated ancestry cluster had fewer N-insertions in productive TCRs than the approximately 630-donor mean. Because counts were too low, under 20 rarely observed V segments, including chromosome 9 orphons, were left out of the earlier analysis of 587 of the donors.

Receptor libraries were prepared by the immunoSEQ multiplex PCR assay. A mixture of 60 forward primers for TCR Vbeta segments and 13 reverse primers for TCR Jbeta segments was used in the multiplex PCR. The CDR3 region of rearranged TCR beta genes was amplified from genomic DNA by a multiplex PCR assay. The Illumina HiSeq System was used to sequence the amplified TCR beta libraries as 87-base-pair reads. The published analysis was carried out like this. In a later analysis, roughly 80 million unique TCR beta chains were counted across the 500 to 700 repertoires, and roughly 11 million of these chains were shared by at least two donors. To remove PCR and sequencing errors, raw reads were error-corrected and collapsed into unique sequences using a nearest-neighbor algorithm that merged closely related sequences. To assign V, D and J gene segments, CDR3 sequences were aligned to IMGT reference sequences. Each retained sequence needed at least a six-nucleotide match to both a V gene segment and a J gene segment. A rearrangement counted as productive if the CDR3 had no stop codons and remained in frame with V and J, and every other rearrangement counted as non-productive. CDR3 was defined by IMGT convention, running from the second conserved V-encoded cysteine to the conserved J-encoded phenylalanine. Sequences without an unambiguous match to a single V gene segment were excluded from the earlier analysis of over 500 of the donors. An earlier analysis of several hundred of the donors classified V segments as functional when productive rearrangements were above 56.7% and as segregating when the standard deviation between donors was above 5%. A statistical classification framework was built for diagnosing cytomegalovirus status from the catalog of TCR beta chain sequences. A later analysis assigned V and J genes by comparing TCR nucleotide sequences with IMGT/GENE-DB human TR gene sequences. A later analysis assigned CDR3 sequences and most-parsimonious VDJ recombination scenarios with the TCRdist pipeline. In a later analysis, each TCR beta chain was defined by its CDR3 amino acid sequence together with its V-gene family, and reads lacking a unique V-gene family were excluded. To address suspected cross-contamination and a sequencing artifact, a later analysis removed 450 to 700 highly shared, low-generation-probability nucleotide sequences. In a later analysis, a clonal expansion index for each public chain was calculated from normalized within-repertoire ranks of inferred template counts. Generation probabilities in a later analysis came from a VDJ recombination model fitted to out-of-frame rearrangements, and those results were checked against IGoR. Hypergeometric tests were used in a later analysis to score TCR-TCR, TCR-HLA and TCR-CMV co-occurrence, with a repertoire-size bias correction applied to the TCR pairs. In a later analysis, false discovery rates were estimated by permuting HLA or CMV assignments 20 times. In a later analysis, co-occurring TCRs were grouped using DBSCAN, and TCRdist sequence similarity was added for clustering within HLA-allele-positive subsets. Repertoires with fewer than 30,000 or more than 120,000 public chains were left out of co-occurrence clustering, as were about five repertoires with anomalous nucleotide sharing. The table was pulled from immuneACCESS by TCRdb, which kept in-frame rearrangements only. Such tables lose some clones; where checked, under half of the loss comes from unresolved V genes, and the rest has no known cause. That table gives V, J and clone size, and the DNA gave D and trimming. Here the sample has about 200,000 clones; approximately 86% occur a single time. Roughly 0.33% of the sample goes to the ten largest clones.

This receptor was obtained from a woman aged 30 to 39 in good health and CMV-seronegative. The sample was PBMCs.

The nucleotides are TGTGCCAGCAGTTACGGGGCCACGAACACCGGGGAGCTGTTTTTT. Its protein is CASSYGATNTGELFF. The V and J segments used are TRBV6-5 and TRBJ2-2; the D region possibly corresponds to TRBD1 (5 bases align). V and J lose 2 bases and 0 bases, and a span of 7 bases separates them. The cysteine opens and the phenylalanine closes a CDR3 of 15 amino acids. Only the CDR3 region is kept as DNA, spanning 45 bases read in frame from base 1. The germline V gene encodes CDR1 MNHEY and CDR2 SVGAGI.